These T cell receptor beta chains were read from a single sample in a study of Ad26.COV2.S vaccination and SARS-CoV-2 variants. Libraries were prepared by immunoSEQ multiplex PCR; TCRdb keeps only in-frame clonotypes and omits some of them. This table has 500,000 or so clones, roughly 87% appearing once. The material was peripheral blood, obtained in a trial of Ad26.COV2.S vaccine versus placebo. The receptors were gathered from a person aged 18-60 years who received the Ad26.COV2.S COVID-19 vaccine or a placebo. CDR3s include the opening cysteine and the closing phenylalanine or tryptophan. A D gene is named only where the DNA matches it firmly. Part of the rows lack a size; the others show once, few, many or a class for expanded clones.

>.|TRBV6-6|.|TRBJ1-1
CASSPRQRQAFF
TGTGCCAGCAGTCCCCGACAGAGGCAAGCTTTCTTT
>.|TRBV7-2|.|TRBJ2-7
CASSTATIGEQYF
TGTGCCAGCAGCACGGCGACCATTGGAGAGCAGTACTTC
>TRBD1|TRBV6-5|.|TRBJ1-1
CASRTTGGYTEAFF
TGTGCCAGCAGAACGACAGGGGGGTACACTGAAGCTTTCTTT
>TRBD2|TRBV2|.|TRBJ2-2
CASKREVVTGELFF
TGTGCCAGCAAGCGGGAGGTCGTCACCGGGGAGCTGTTTTTT
>TRBD2|TRBV7-8|.|TRBJ2-7
CASSLTSGSSYEQYF
TGTGCCAGCAGCTTAACTAGCGGCAGCTCCTACGAGCAGTACTTC
>TRBD2|TRBV6-2/TRBV6-3|.|TRBJ2-4
CASSTLAGGPLVKNIQYF
TGTGCCAGCAGTACCCTAGCGGGAGGGCCGTTGGTCAAAAACATTCAGTACTTC
>.|TRBV12-3/TRBV12-4|.|TRBJ2-1
CASSLRPTSGQFF
TGTGCCAGCAGTTTAAGGCCTACCTCCGGACAGTTCTTC
>.|TRBV18|.|TRBJ2-3
CASSLGQPSTDTQYF
TGTGCCAGCTCACTAGGCCAGCCAAGCACAGATACGCAGTATTTT
>.|TRBV18|.|TRBJ1-3
CASSRFGTGQAMFSGNTIYF
TGTGCCAGCTCCCGGTTCGGGACCGGCCAGGCCATGTTCTCTGGAAACACCATATATTTT
>TRBD1|TRBV24-1|.|TRBJ1-1
CASKGSGGTEAFF
TGTGCCTCAAAGGGGTCAGGGGGGACTGAAGCTTTCTTT
>.|TRBV7-9|.|TRBJ2-2
CASRYTGELFF
TGTGCCAGCAGATACACCGGGGAGCTGTTTTTT
>.|TRBV27|.|TRBJ1-1
CASSQLGHTEAFF
TGTGCCAGCAGCCAATTGGGGCATACTGAAGCTTTCTTT
>.|TRBV4-2|once|TRBJ2-3
CASSQDKVEDTQYF
TGTGCCAGCAGCCAAGATAAAGTTGAGGATACGCAGTATTTT
>TRBD1|TRBV19|.|TRBJ1-5
CASRTRDRANQPQHF
TGTGCCAGTAGGACTCGGGACAGGGCGAATCAGCCCCAGCATTTT
>.|TRBV27|.|TRBJ1-2
CASSFGSNYGYTF
TGTGCCAGCAGTTTTGGCAGCAACTATGGCTACACCTTC
>TRBD2|TRBV9|.|TRBJ2-1
CASSVGSGRAEYNEQFF
TGTGCCAGCAGCGTAGGTAGCGGGAGGGCAGAGTACAATGAGCAGTTCTTC
>TRBD2|TRBV27|.|TRBJ2-2
CASSLAGGPWELFF
TGTGCCAGCAGCCTCGCGGGAGGGCCTTGGGAGCTGTTTTTT
>.|TRBV28|.|TRBJ2-7
CASAGGYEQYF
TGTGCCAGCGCCGGGGGCTACGAGCAGTACTTC
>.|TRBV12-5|.|TRBJ2-1
CASGVDYLNEQFF
TGTGCTAGTGGTGTGGACTACCTCAATGAGCAGTTCTTC
>TRBD2|TRBV6-5|.|TRBJ2-2
CASSSLAGTGELFF
TGTGCCAGCAGTTCCTTAGCGGGCACCGGGGAGCTGTTTTTT
>.|TRBV28|.|TRBJ2-7
CASSLSRAGTYEQYF
TGTGCCAGCAGTTTGAGTAGGGCAGGGACCTACGAGCAGTACTTC
>TRBD1|TRBV5-6|.|TRBJ1-1
CASSFGTGRNTEAFF
TGTGCCAGCAGCTTCGGGACAGGGAGGAACACTGAAGCTTTCTTT
>TRBD2|TRBV24-1|.|TRBJ2-3
CATSWEGTQYF
TGTGCCACCAGCTGGGAGGGTACGCAGTATTTT
>.|TRBV11-2|.|TRBJ1-5
CASSLTSGTTSNQPQHF
TGTGCCAGCAGCTTAACCTCCGGGACAACTAGCAATCAGCCCCAGCATTTT
>.|TRBV7-2|.|TRBJ2-6
CASSSIRAFSGANVLTF
TGTGCCAGCAGCTCCATACGGGCCTTCTCTGGGGCCAACGTCCTGACTTTC
>.|TRBV30|.|TRBJ1-6
CAWQISGRGSPLHF
TGTGCCTGGCAAATTTCCGGGAGGGGATCACCCCTCCACTTT
>.|TRBV23-1|.|TRBJ2-7
CASSQPAPGQQVIYEQYF
TGCGCCAGCAGTCAGCCCGCACCGGGACAACAAGTGATCTACGAGCAGTACTTC
>.|TRBV12-3/TRBV12-4|once|TRBJ1-1
CASRGGTNTEAFF
TGTGCCAGCAGGGGAGGTACGAACACTGAAGCTTTCTTT
>.|TRBV5-1|.|TRBJ1-1
CASSPQTGRNTEAFF
TGCGCCAGCAGCCCTCAGACAGGTCGGAACACTGAAGCTTTCTTT
>.|TRBV28|.|TRBJ1-1
CASSLVTDTEAFF
TGTGCCAGCAGTTTAGTGACAGACACTGAAGCTTTCTTT
>.|TRBV5-4|.|TRBJ1-1
CASSLARPPEAFF
TGTGCCAGCAGCTTGGCCAGGCCTCCGGAAGCTTTCTTT
>TRBD2|TRBV4-3|once|TRBJ2-3
CASSQDLGTSGRALYF
TGCGCCAGCAGCCAAGATCTGGGGACTAGCGGGAGGGCCTTGTATTTT
>.|TRBV7-2|.|TRBJ1-5
CASSYLGDQPQHF
TGTGCCAGCAGCTACCTAGGGGATCAGCCCCAGCATTTT
>.|TRBV4-2|.|TRBJ1-1
CASSPESGASEAFF
TGTGCCAGCAGCCCGGAGTCGGGGGCCTCTGAAGCTTTCTTT
>TRBD2|TRBV7-3|few|TRBJ2-1
CASSLGTSGNNEQFF
TGTGCCAGCAGCTTAGGGACTAGCGGGAACAATGAGCAGTTCTTC
>TRBD1|TRBV27|.|TRBJ1-6
CASTSSGGNSPLHF
TGTGCCAGCACGTCATCAGGGGGAAATTCACCCCTCCACTTT
>.|TRBV14|.|TRBJ2-7
CASSQVFYEQYF
TGTGCCAGCAGCCAAGTTTTCTACGAGCAGTACTTC
>TRBD1|TRBV6-6|.|TRBJ1-5
CASRPRDSVNQPQHF
TGTGCCAGCAGACCCCGGGACAGTGTCAATCAGCCCCAGCATTTT
>.|TRBV28|.|TRBJ2-7
CASGLGGEQYF
TGTGCCAGCGGCCTGGGGGGTGAGCAGTACTTC
>.|TRBV27|.|TRBJ1-5
CASSLWYGNQPQHF
TGTGCCAGCAGTTTATGGTACGGGAATCAGCCCCAGCATTTT
>.|TRBV4-3|.|TRBJ2-7
CASSQDPRVGSEQYF
TGCGCCAGCAGCCAAGATCCCAGGGTCGGGTCCGAGCAGTACTTC
>TRBD2|TRBV7-8|.|TRBJ2-1
CASSPTGGGFPISYNEQFF
TGTGCCAGCAGCCCGACCGGCGGGGGTTTCCCCATCTCCTACAATGAGCAGTTCTTC
>TRBD1|TRBV18|.|TRBJ1-1
CASSYGQGFGLAFF
TGTGCCAGCTCATACGGACAGGGGTTTGGTTTGGCTTTCTTT
>.|TRBV6-5|.|TRBJ2-1
CASRTGLLNNEQFF
TGTGCCAGCAGAACGGGACTCCTAAACAATGAGCAGTTCTTC
>TRBD1|TRBV24-1|.|TRBJ2-3
CATSESRGPYTDTQYF
TGTGCCACCAGTGAGTCCAGGGGGCCCTACACAGATACGCAGTATTTT
>.|TRBV11-1|.|TRBJ1-2
CASGDTGRGYGYTF
TGTGCCAGCGGTGACACAGGGAGAGGCTATGGCTACACCTTC
>.|TRBV4-2|.|TRBJ1-3
CASSQDPIGQTSYHSGNTIYF
TGTGCCAGCAGCCAAGATCCCATCGGGCAGACATCATACCACTCTGGAAACACCATATATTTT
>.|TRBV6-5|.|TRBJ1-1
CASSYSRGRATEAFF
TGTGCCAGCAGTTACTCGAGGGGACGGGCCACTGAAGCTTTCTTT
>TRBD1|TRBV7-9|.|TRBJ2-3
CASSLTGGTDTQYF
TGTGCCAGCAGCTTAACAGGGGGCACAGATACGCAGTATTTT
>.|TRBV28|.|TRBJ1-1
CASSLLGANTEAFF
TGTGCCAGCAGTTTACTGGGGGCGAACACTGAAGCTTTCTTT